Below are 11 T cell receptor beta chains sequenced from a single sample in a study of PD-L1 blockade in urothelial cancer. TCRdb's table, derived via immunoSEQ multiplex PCR, lists solely in-frame clones and lacks some. This table has tens of thousands of clones, about 82% appearing once. The sample's time point: pretreatment peripheral blood. Sample: PBMCs, taken around atezolizumab (anti-PD-L1) treatment. These receptors originate from a man between 40 and 49 years old with urothelial cancer.

V and J are TRBV5-1 and TRBJ1-3; D not resolved. V was clipped by 3 bases and J by 0 bases, with 13 bases between them. The germline V gene encodes CDR1 SGHRS and CDR2 YFSETQ. CDR3 length: 16 residues. CDR3 DNA: TGCGCCAGCAGCTCGGATGGCCGAGGCTCTGGAAACACCATATATTTT. The encoded protein is CASSSDGRGSGNTIYF.

The chain is built from TRBV6-6 and TRBJ2-2, with a tentative D call TRBD1 (5 bases). The V end lost 6 bases, the J end lost 5 bases, and 7 bases lay between the germline ends. This CDR3 comprises 12 residues. From germline, CDR1 is MNHNY and CDR2 SVGAGI (reference sequence). The CDR3 spells CASSTGTGELFF. In nucleotides, the CDR3 is TGTGCCAGCAGCACAGGTACCGGGGAGCTGTTTTTT.

This sequence joins TRBV5-1 and TRBJ2-7; no definite D call. CDR1 and CDR2 (germline): SGHRS, YFSETQ. The germline V and J ends were trimmed by 0 bases and 0 bases, with 4 bases remaining between them. The CDR3 sequence is 13 residues long. CDR3 region: CASSLGASYEQYF. The CDR3 bases are TGCGCCAGCAGCTTGGGGGCCTCCTACGAGCAGTACTTC.

V and J are TRBV11-2 and TRBJ2-1; a weak D match, TRBD2 (6 bases). Trimming left V 6 bases short and J 0 bases short, with 18 bases between. The germline V gene encodes CDR1 SGHAT and CDR2 FQNNGV. CDR3 length: 17 residues. CDR3 coding DNA: TGTGCCAGCAGGGAAACTTTAGCGGCAAGCTCCTACAATGAGCAGTTCTTC. It is translated as CASRETLAASSYNEQFF.

This chain joins TRBV2 and TRBJ1-3; no reliable D call. The CDR3 spans 16 residues. Germline assignment: CDR1 SNHLY and CDR2 FYNNEI. Trimming shortened V by 6 bases and J by 1 base, and 16 bases separated the two germline ends. CDR3 nucleotide sequence: TGTGCCAGCAGGAAGCGAGAAGGTCCGTCTGGAAACACCATATATTTT. It codes for CASRKREGPSGNTIYF.

The rearrangement links TRBV6-5 to TRBJ2-7, with TRBD2 matching 10 bases. The CDR3 covers 15 residues. The germline V gene has CDR1 MNHEY and CDR2 SVGAGI. Unmatched junction bases numbered 7, after V lost 8 bases and J lost 0 bases. Here the CDR3 reads CASASASGGSYEQYF. CDR3 nucleotide sequence: TGTGCCAGCGCCTCGGCTAGCGGGGGCTCCTACGAGCAGTACTTC.

The chain couples TRBV10-3 to TRBJ2-2; perhaps TRBD2 as D (6 bases). Trimming took off 6 bases at V and 1 base at J, with 12 bases between the two ends. Germline-derived CDR1 and CDR2 are ENHRY and SYGVKD. The CDR3 consists of 15 residues. The DNA of the CDR3 is TGTGCCATCAGAGGAGGGACCGAGAACACCGGGGAGCTGTTTTTT. Amino acids: CAIRGGTENTGELFF.

The J gene is TRBJ2-3, the V gene TRBV28, with 13 bases identical to TRBD2. J was trimmed by 2 bases and V by 6 bases; bases with no gene match: 8. The CDR3 is made up of 17 amino acids. Germline values: CDR1 MDHEN, CDR2 SYDVKM. In DNA, the CDR3 is TGTGCCAGCAGACCATATGGACTAGCGGGGGTCACAGATACGCAGTATTTT. It translates to CASRPYGLAGVTDTQYF.

The genes are TRBV19 and TRBJ2-5; D unclear. Germline V gives CDR1 LNHDA, CDR2 SQIVND (reference sequence). This CDR3 region has 15 residues. Deletions cut 4 bases from V and 2 bases from J, with 14 bases between. The CDR3 reads CASSSVGVGQETQYF. DNA for the CDR3: TGTGCCAGTAGTAGCGTAGGAGTTGGGCAAGAGACCCAGTACTTC. The whole variable domain, remainder taken from reference TRBV19 and TRBJ2-5, is DGGITQSPKYLFRKEGQNVTLSCEQNLNHDAMYWYRQDPGQGLRLIYYSQIVNDFQKGDIAEGYSVSREKKESFPLTVTSAQKNPTAFYLCASSSVGVGQETQYFGPGTRLLVL.

The CDR3 loop is CASSLGTFSYNEQFF. CDR3 in DNA: TGTGCCAGCAGCTTAGGGACTTTCTCCTACAATGAGCAGTTCTTC. The V and J genes are TRBV7-2 and TRBJ2-1; possibly TRBD2 for D (5 bases). CDR3 length: 15 residues. Trimming took off 1 base at V and 0 bases at J, with 7 bases between the two ends. Germline values: CDR1 SGHTA, CDR2 FQGNSA.

The V gene is TRBV14, the J gene TRBJ2-3; no clear D gene. The CDR3 length is 12 residues. The V gene lost 1 base and the J gene lost 6 bases, with 5 bases spanning the gap. Germline CDR1 is SGHDN and CDR2 is FVKESK. As DNA, the CDR3 is TGTGCCAGCAGCCAAGTAGCCGATACGCAGTATTTT. This encodes CASSQVADTQYF.